This T cell receptor beta chain was identified during a study of early T cells in non-severe SARS-CoV-2 infection. This clonotype was recorded a few times. A single record per CDR3 protein comes from TCRdb applying MiXCR to the 5' RACE reads. The sample records about 36,000 distinct CDR3 sequences, under 8% being singletons. This TCR was sampled from an adult who was a healthcare worker with PCR-confirmed SARS-CoV-2 infection or an uninfected control (not recorded which). Sequenced material: whole blood, taken at baseline.

CDR3 residues: CASSPPSGLRSRSYEQYF. The CDR3 DNA follows: TGTGCCAGCAGCCCGCCGAGCGGGCTTCGGAGCCGCTCCTACGAGCAGTACTTC. The chain couples TRBV6-2 or TRBV6-3 to TRBJ2-7, with D possibly TRBD2 on 6 matching bases. In germline, CDR1 is MNHEY, CDR2 SVGEGT. The CDR3 runs to 18 residues. Trimming took off 6 bases at V and 0 bases at J, with 24 bases between the two ends.